A single sample is the source of the 12 T cell receptor beta chains below, sequenced in a study of human T cells and chemical hapten exposure. One entry per CDR3 protein results from TCRdb running MiXCR on the RACE reads. The repertoire holds tens of thousands of distinct CDR3 sequences, 10% to 11% seen once, with more than 3% in the top ten. Time point denoted: patch test 3, about 24 weeks after DPC sensitization. Treatment reported: therapeutic diphenylcyclopropenone sensitization with weekly scalp DPC. The specimen was whole blood, collected in connection with sensitization to the hapten diphenylcyclopropenone (DPC). These receptors were collected from a woman between 45 and 65 years old with alopecia areata. Some clones in this sample may be carry-over from other donors' samples.

This clonotype was observed a handful of times. This sequence joins TRBV29-1 and TRBJ2-7, with 8 bases fitting TRBD1. The length of the CDR3 is 12 residues. Germline V gene data show CDR1 as SQVTM and CDR2 as ANQGSEA. V lost 7 bases and J lost 5; bases outside the gene matches: 7. The DNA of the CDR3 is TGCAGCGGATGGACAGGGAGAAACGAGCAGTACTTC. It encodes CSGWTGRNEQYF.

V usage is TRBV4-2 and J usage is TRBJ2-1; the match to TRBD2 covers 7 bases. Per the germline V gene, CDR1 is LGHNA and CDR2 is YNFKEQ. The CDR3 consists of 16 residues. V lost 1 base to trimming and J lost 0 bases; unmatched junction nucleotides: 3. This CDR3 is CASSQGIAGSYNEQFF. The DNA of the CDR3 is TGTGCCAGCAGCCAAGGTATAGCGGGCTCCTACAATGAGCAGTTCTTC.

The chain has TRBV6-5 and TRBJ2-1; 8 bases align to TRBD1. From germline, CDR1 is MNHEY and CDR2 SVGAGI. The trim removed 1 base at V and 8 bases at J, leaving 19 bases unmatched. The CDR3 sequence is 19 residues long. The DNA for the CDR3 is TGTGCCAGCAGTTACTTTAGGCAGGGGGCGCGTCTGACAACAGATGAGCAGTTCTTC. This codes for CASSYFRQGARLTTDEQFF.

This clonotype showed up just a few times. The V and J genes are TRBV7-3 and TRBJ2-1, with TRBD1 identical over 9 bases. After removal of 1 base from V and 4 bases from J, the junction contained 2 bases not matched to a gene. The CDR3 is made up of 15 amino acids. CDR1 and CDR2 from the germline V gene are SGHTA and FQGTGA. The CDR3: CASSLMTGGYNEQFF. CDR3 in DNA: TGTGCCAGCAGCTTAATGACAGGGGGATACAATGAGCAGTTCTTC.

This clonotype was seen only a few times. The CDR3 loop reads CASSLEASGSSEQYF. The CDR3, as DNA: TGTGCCAGCAGTTTAGAAGCTAGCGGGAGTAGCGAGCAGTACTTC. The chain carries TRBV12-3 or TRBV12-4 and TRBJ2-7; 10 positions agree with TRBD2. CDR3 length equals 15 residues. The junction had 6 bases not matched to a gene; V was cut back by 1 base and J by 6 bases.

This sequence joins TRBV9 and TRBJ1-3; D gene ambiguous. Trimming left V 4 bases short and J 0 bases short, with 14 bases between. The V gene's germline CDR1 is SGDLS and CDR2 YYNGEE. The CDR3 is made up of 16 amino acids. CDR3 loop: CASSPDGRPSGNTIYF. The CDR3 DNA reads as TGTGCCAGCAGCCCCGACGGTCGCCCCTCTGGAAACACCATATATTTT.

This clonotype occurred many times. V gene TRBV6-5 combines with J gene TRBJ2-5, with TRBD1 as a possible D gene (5 bases). Trimming took 2 bases from V and 4 from J, leaving 8 bases between them. CDR1 and CDR2 (germline): MNHEY, SVGAGI. The CDR3 extends over 13 amino acids. The CDR3 region has the DNA TGTGCCAGCAGTTACCCAGGGCTAGAGACCCAGTACTTC. It encodes CASSYPGLETQYF.

The chain carries TRBV5-4 and TRBJ2-2; perhaps TRBD2 as D (5 bases). V was pared by 5 bases and J by 7 bases, with 9 bases between. Germline V gives CDR1 SGHNT, CDR2 YYREEE (reference sequence). The CDR3 has 12 amino acids. The CDR3 reads CASSRSGGELFF. CDR3 sequence (DNA): TGTGCCAGCAGTCGCAGCGGCGGGGAGCTGTTTTTT.

This clonotype appeared many times. The V and J genes are TRBV28 and TRBJ1-4; 7 nucleotides align to TRBD1. The CDR3 has 11 amino acids. V trimming: 5 bases; J trimming: 10 bases; junction bases outside the gene matches: 1. Germline V gene sequence: CDR1 MDHEN, CDR2 SYDVKM. The CDR3 DNA reads TGTGCCAGCAGTCCAGGGGGAAAACTGTTTTTT. Encoded protein: CASSPGGKLFF.

With respect to this clonotype: A junction end diverges from the germline sequence, so it may reflect a read error. This chain uses TRBV9 with TRBJ1-5, with D possibly matching TRBD1 (5 bases). Per germline, CDR1 SGDLS and CDR2 YYNGEE. The CDR3 runs to 15 residues. This chain's CDR3 is CANSPDSYSNQPQHF. The CDR3 DNA reads as TGTGCCAACAGCCCAGACAGTTATAGCAATCAGCCCCAGCATTTT. Full variable domain (rest looked up from reference TRBV9 and TRBJ1-5): DSGVTQTPKHLITATGQRVTLRCSPRSGDLSVYWYQQSLDQGLQFLIQYYNGEERAKGNILERFSAQQFPDLHSELNLSSLELGDSALYFCANSPDSYSNQPQHFGDGTRLSIL.

This clonotype was seen ten or more times. This chain links TRBV12-3 or TRBV12-4 with TRBJ1-5, with 9 nucleotides matching TRBD1. This CDR3 has 14 amino acids. The ends lost 6 bases at V and 2 bases at J; junction bases unmatched: 2. The chain's CDR3 is CASSRTGGNQPQHF. CDR3 bases: TGTGCCAGCAGCAGGACAGGGGGCAATCAGCCCCAGCATTTT.

The chain uses TRBV6-6 and TRBJ2-2; a possible D gene is TRBD1 (6 bases). V dropped 7 bases and J dropped 8 bases, with 14 bases sitting between them. Germline lookup yields CDR1 MNHNY and CDR2 SVGAGI (reference sequence). This CDR3 is 13 amino acids long. This CDR3 is CASNLGGPGELFF. CDR3 nucleotide sequence: TGTGCCAGCAATTTAGGGGGTCCGGGGGAGCTGTTTTTT.